This T cell receptor beta chain was found in a study of response to subunit inactivated influenza vaccine. This CDR3 is built from 17 residues. CDR1 is MNHEY and CDR2 is SMNVEV in the germline V gene (reference sequence). V was trimmed by 0 bases and J by 1 base, leaving 15 bases between them. Ten or more counts support this clonotype. TCRdb itself ran the RT-PCR reads through MiXCR, one entry per CDR3 protein. This sample yields around 150,000 distinct CDR3 sequences, of which around 9.9% are seen a single time; roughly 12% belongs to the top ten. This clonotype was obtained from a man aged 45-65 years who received an inactivated influenza vaccine. Sample: non-naive T cells sorted from PBMCs, taken 45 days after vaccination. This chain links TRBV27 with TRBJ1-1, with a possible D match to TRBD1 (5 bases). The CDR3 is CASSLSIWGRRNTEAFF. CDR3 in DNA: TGTGCCAGCAGTTTATCCATATGGGGCAGAAGGAACACTGAAGCTTTCTTT.